A selection of T cell receptor beta chains follows, all from one sample in a study of CD8+CD57+ T cells in acquired aplastic anemia. TCRdb recomputed calls from the reads with MiXCR, one row per CDR3 protein. This sample has fewer than 300,000 distinct CDR3 sequences, with approximately 80% found just once. The sequencing sample was made of sorted CD4+, CD8+, or CD8+CD57+ T cells (not recorded which) from PBMCs. The receptors derive from a human donor with aplastic anemia. Both conserved end residues are part of each CDR3. D genes are given only for firm matches. Size tells how often a clone was seen (once, few, many) or the class of an expanded clone, and some rows leave it out.

v_gene,abundance,d_gene,j_gene,CDR3aa,CDR3nt
TRBV2,once,-,TRBJ1-2,CASGHGRADTHTF,TGTGCCAGCGGGCACGGCCGCGCAGATACGCACACCTTC
TRBV19,-,-,TRBJ2-3,CASSILGTGYTDTQYF,TGTGCCAGTAGTATCCTTGGGACTGGCTACACAGATACGCAGTATTTT
TRBV2,-,-,TRBJ1-4,CASRESSGEQINEILFF,TGTGCCAGCAGAGAGTCTTCAGGAGAACAAATTAATGAGATACTGTTTTTT
TRBV15,few,TRBD1,TRBJ1-6,CATSRHTTGINSPLHF,TGTGCCACCAGCAGACATACGACAGGGATCAATTCACCCCTCCACTTT
TRBV7-3,-,TRBD2,TRBJ2-3,CASSLSLAGGETHF,TGTGCCAGCAGCTTAAGTCTAGCGGGAGGAGAGACCCATTTT
TRBV29-1,-,TRBD2,TRBJ2-1,CSVKTGTSGSRDEQFF,TGCAGCGTTAAAACCGGGACTAGCGGGAGTAGGGATGAGCAGTTCTTC
TRBV20-1,few,-,TRBJ1-2,CSARAASGAGGYTF,TGCAGTGCTAGAGCTGCCTCAGGAGCTGGGGGCTACACCTTC
TRBV5-6,once,TRBD1,TRBJ1-1,CASSLVDRGTEAFF,TGTGCCAGCAGCTTGGTGGACAGGGGCACTGAAGCTTTCTTT
TRBV20-1,-,TRBD2,TRBJ2-1,CSARELLAGGTRDEQFF,TGCAGTGCTAGAGAACTGCTAGCGGGGGGGACACGGGATGAGCAGTTCTTC
TRBV9,-,-,TRBJ2-1,CASSLGLAGGNTQFF,TGCGCCAGCAGCCTAGGCCTTGCAGGTGGCAACACCCAGTTCTTC
TRBV7-4,-,-,TRBJ2-3,CASSLAGDPDKQYF,TGTGCCAGCAGCTTAGCGGGGGATCCCGACAAGCAGTATTTT
TRBV7-2,-,TRBD1,TRBJ1-2,CASSGTVSEPQHYTF,TGTGCCAGCAGCGGGACAGTATCGGAGCCCCAGCACTATACCTTC
TRBV13,-,-,TRBJ1-2,CASGEGDPKDGYTF,TGTGCCAGCGGAGAAGGGGACCCGAAGGATGGCTACACCTTC
TRBV20-1,-,TRBD2,TRBJ2-3,CSDPLAGGPDTQYF,TGCAGTGATCCCCTAGCGGGAGGTCCCGATACGCAGTATTTT
TRBV2,once,-,TRBJ2-3,CASLQEQKYTQYF,TGTGCCAGCCTTCAAGAACAGAAATATACGCAGTATTTT
TRBV25-1,-,TRBD2,TRBJ2-2,CASSGQTSGLTGELFF,TGTGCCAGCAGTGGGCAGACTAGCGGGCTTACCGGGGAGCTGTTTTTT
TRBV9,-,TRBD1,TRBJ2-2,CASSETGGGTGELFF,TGTGCCAGCAGCGAGACAGGGGGCGGGACCGGGGAGCTGTTTTTT
TRBV7-9,-,-,TRBJ1-2,CASSITSGADNEQTF,TGTGCCAGTAGTATAACTAGCGGAGCCGACAATGAGCAGACCTTC
TRBV7-9,-,-,TRBJ2-1,CASSLASAGGDTEQFF,TGTGCCAGCAGCTTAGCGTCGGCAGGTGGAGATACGGAGCAGTTCTTC
TRBV7-3,-,TRBD2,TRBJ2-7,CASSRTSGYEQYF,TGTGCCAGCAGCAGGACTAGCGGTTACGAGCAGTACTTC
TRBV2,-,-,TRBJ2-3,CASSGVGGPNTESF,TGTGCCAGCAGTGGGGTGGGGGGTCCGAATACTGAGTCTTTC
TRBV9,-,-,TRBJ1-2,CASSGGGWSNQPYTF,TGTGCCAGCAGCGGGGGGGGCTGGTCAAATCAGCCCTACACCTTC
TRBV12-3/TRBV12-4,-,-,TRBJ1-2,CASSARDIDGYTF,TGTGCCAGCAGTGCTCGGGACATTGATGGCTACACCTTC
TRBV11-1,-,-,TRBJ2-2,CASSLARYTSSTSFF,-
TRBV7-2,-,-,TRBJ2-6,CASSPGRGNEATELTF,TGTGCCAGCAGCCCGGGGCGTGGGAACGAAGCCACCGAGCTGACTTTC
TRBV5-1,once,-,TRBJ1-2,CASSLRPADNYTF,TGCGCCAGCAGCTTGCGCCCGGCAGATAACTACACCTTC
TRBV19,-,-,TRBJ1-6,CASSADSASYNAPLLF,TGTGCCAGCAGCGCCGACAGCGCCTCCTATAATGCGCCCCTCCTCTTT
TRBV7-8,-,-,TRBJ2-3,CASREEGIPDTQYF,TGTGCCAGCAGGGAAGAGGGAATCCCAGATACGCAGTATTTT
TRBV7-9,-,TRBD2,TRBJ2-3,CASGDGGNDGEYF,TGTGCCAGCGGCGACGGGGGGAACGATGGGGAGTATTTT
TRBV7-2,-,-,TRBJ2-3,CASRDGGRPAKQF,TGTGCCAGCAGGGACGGGGGCAGACCCGCGAAGCAGTTT
TRBV7-4,-,-,TRBJ1-5,CASSEACSNRPQHF,TGTGCCAGCAGTGAAGCATGTAGCAATCGGCCCCAGCATTTT
TRBV9,-,-,TRBJ2-1,CASSGGGIQEEFF,TGTGCCAGCAGCGGGGGGGGCATACAGGAGGAGTTCTTC
TRBV2,-,-,TRBJ1-1,CASSEGGNTEAFF,TGTGCCAGCAGTGAGGGAGGGAACACTGAAGCTTTCTTT
TRBV7-2,once,-,TRBJ2-6,CASSLAGSYGASFLTF,TGTGCCAGCAGCTTGGCAGGTAGCTACGGGGCCAGCTTCCTGACTTTC